The 2 T cell receptor beta chains presented below share a single source sample, sequenced in a study of identical twins. TCRdb independently ran MiXCR on the 5' RACE reads; one entry per CDR3 protein. In the table there are some 1,700,000 distinct CDR3 sequences, under 35% of which are singletons. Sequencing was done on a sample of cord blood. The receptors were sampled from a newborn girl in good health.

The chain has TRBV5-1 and TRBJ1-1, with D maybe TRBD1 (5 bases). This CDR3 is 14 amino acids long. V lost 2 bases and J 4 bases, leaving 12 bases between the germline ends. The germline CDR1 and CDR2 sequences are SGHRS and YFSETQ. CDR3 nucleotides: TGCGCCAGCAGCTTCGGCAGGGACGGCACTGAAGCTTTCTTT. Translated: CASSFGRDGTEAFF.

In its sample, this clonotype was seen once. The chain links TRBV2 to TRBJ1-2; D is unclear. The CDR3 extends over 13 amino acids. Germline V gene data show CDR1 as SNHLY and CDR2 as FYNNEI. V lost 4 bases to trimming and J lost 0 bases, with 6 bases between them. The CDR3 nucleotides read TGTGCCAGCAGTGGTAACCCTAACTATGGCTACACCTTC. Protein product: CASSGNPNYGYTF.